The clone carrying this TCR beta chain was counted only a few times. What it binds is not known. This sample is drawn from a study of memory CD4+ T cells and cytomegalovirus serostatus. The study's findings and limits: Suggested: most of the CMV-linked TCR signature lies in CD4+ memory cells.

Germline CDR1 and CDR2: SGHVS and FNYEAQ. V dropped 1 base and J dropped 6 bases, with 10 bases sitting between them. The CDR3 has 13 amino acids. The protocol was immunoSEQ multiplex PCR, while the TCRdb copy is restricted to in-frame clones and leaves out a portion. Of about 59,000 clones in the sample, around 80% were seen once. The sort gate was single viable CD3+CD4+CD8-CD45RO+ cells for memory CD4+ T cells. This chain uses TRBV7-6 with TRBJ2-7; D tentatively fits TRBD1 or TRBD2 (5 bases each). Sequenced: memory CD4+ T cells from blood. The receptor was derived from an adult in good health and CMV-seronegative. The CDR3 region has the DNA TGTGCCAGCAGCTTAGTTGGGGGATCCGAGCAGTACTTC. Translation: CASSLVGGSEQYF.